These 22 T cell receptor beta chains share one sample of origin, sequenced in a study of CD8 T cells in ankylosing spondylitis (TCRdb year 2017). Broad study findings and their caveats: A TCR beta motif made up of eight or nine highly homologous amino acid variants appeared to be characteristic of blood from ankylosing spondylitis patients.

Preparation of the library involved 5' RACE. This sample was sequenced with an Illumina HiSeq 2500. TCRdb reprocessed the public reads (quality trimming at Q25 with fastp, clone calling with MiXCR) and kept in-frame beta chains. When rows share a CDR3 protein, they turn into one entry using the most common DNA and genes. Here the sample has 400,000 or so distinct CDR3 sequences; more than 25% occur a single time. The ten largest clones take up 0.89% of the sample. Antigens of these TCRs are unknown. The sample comprised blood, either unsorted or a sorted T cell fraction (not recorded which). The source of these receptors is a male donor with ankylosing spondylitis.

This clonotype was counted at least ten times. The chain uses TRBV5-1 and TRBJ2-7, with TRBD2 matching over 7 bases. CDR1 and CDR2 (germline): SGHRS, YFSETQ. The CDR3 covers 14 residues. Unmatched junction bases numbered 5, after V lost 5 bases and J lost 0 bases. CDR3 sequence reads: CASSLGGFSYEQYF. The CDR3 coding sequence is TGCGCCAGCAGTCTGGGGGGGTTCTCCTACGAGCAGTACTTC.

V is TRBV6-1 and J is TRBJ2-3; D is undetermined. Germline CDR1 is MNHNS and CDR2 is SASEGT. The CDR3 covers 15 residues. V was shortened by 6 bases and J by 0 bases, with 13 bases between the two germline ends. CDR3 protein: CASSPLGASTDTQYF. The CDR3 nucleotides are TGTGCCAGCAGCCCCCTTGGCGCTAGCACAGATACGCAGTATTTT.

This clonotype turned up a few times. V gene TRBV5-1 combines with J gene TRBJ2-1; D is unclear. The CDR3 covers 19 residues. Germline assignment: CDR1 SGHRS and CDR2 YFSETQ. V was cut by 0 bases and J by 12 bases, with 31 bases left in between. Written as DNA, the CDR3 is TGCGCCAGCAGCTTGGGGGCAGGATCTATGAGCACCCTAGGTATAGGGCAGTTCTTC. Encoded protein: CASSLGAGSMSTLGIGQFF.

This clonotype was seen a handful of times. The chain employs TRBV29-1 and TRBJ2-2; 10 bases are shared with TRBD1. V gave up 6 bases and J gave up 4 bases; unmatched junction bases: 8. This CDR3 region has 15 residues. The germline gives CDR1 SQVTM, CDR2 ANQGSEA. As DNA, the CDR3 is TGCAGCGTAATAGTGACAGGGGGCGGCACCGGGGAGCTGTTTTTT. Its translation: CSVIVTGGGTGELFF.

The chain has TRBV19 and TRBJ2-3, with 7 bases identical to TRBD1. This CDR3 has 15 amino acids. The ends lost 6 bases at V and 4 bases at J; junction bases unmatched: 10. Germline V gives CDR1 LNHDA, CDR2 SQIVND (reference sequence). Here the CDR3 reads CASSPDRVGPDTQYF. The CDR3 DNA sequence: TGTGCCAGTAGCCCCGACAGGGTCGGCCCAGATACGCAGTATTTT.

The V gene is TRBV7-2, the J gene TRBJ2-5; D possibly matches TRBD1 or TRBD2 (5 bases each). Germline assignment: CDR1 SGHTA and CDR2 FQGNSA. The CDR3 runs to 13 residues. Trimming cost V 1 base and J 7 bases, with 10 bases left between them. CDR3 in amino acids: CASSLGGGRTQYF. The CDR3 DNA follows: TGTGCCAGCAGCTTAGGTGGGGGTCGGACCCAGTACTTC.

The chain links TRBV3-1 to TRBJ1-1; D unresolved. Trimming pared 3 bases from V and 7 bases from J, leaving 12 bases between. The CDR3 has 13 amino acids. Per germline, CDR1 LGHDT and CDR2 YNNKEL (reference sequence). The CDR3 DNA follows: TGTGCCAGCAGCCAGGACCGGGTCAGTGAAGCTTTCTTT. This gives the protein CASSQDRVSEAFF.

The chain recombines TRBV7-8 with TRBJ1-2; D gene unclear. The V end was cut by 5 bases, the J end by 2 bases, with 9 bases between. Germline V gives CDR1 SGHVS, CDR2 FQNEAQ. The CDR3 runs 13 residues. CDR3 in amino acids: CASSPDWNYGYTF. CDR3 in DNA: TGTGCCAGCAGCCCAGACTGGAACTATGGCTACACCTTC.

This clonotype was observed a handful of times. The chain links TRBV7-9 to TRBJ1-1; TRBD1 is a possible D gene (5 bases). Trimming took 5 bases from V and 2 from J, leaving 9 bases between them. Germline lookup yields CDR1 SEHNR and CDR2 FQNEAQ (reference sequence). The length of the CDR3 is 13 residues. The CDR3 reads CASSRRVNTEAFF. The CDR3 DNA sequence: TGTGCCAGCAGCCGCAGGGTAAACACTGAAGCTTTCTTT.

The V gene is TRBV5-1, the J gene TRBJ2-3; possible D gene TRBD2, 5 bases. The V end was cut by 0 bases, the J end by 3 bases, with 17 bases between. Germline CDR1 reads SGHRS; CDR2 reads YFSETQ. The CDR3 totals 17 residues. CDR3 protein: CASSLVSSTDGTDTQYF. In DNA form, the CDR3 reads TGCGCCAGCAGCTTGGTTTCTAGCACAGATGGAACAGATACGCAGTATTTT.

Many counts were recorded for this clonotype. J is TRBJ2-1 and V is TRBV24-1; D not resolved. The germline V gene encodes CDR1 KGHDR and CDR2 SFDVKD. V was shortened by 7 bases and J by 8 bases, with 20 bases between the two germline ends. The CDR3 extends over 15 amino acids. The chain's CDR3 is CATSFMTIRGDEQFF. DNA for the CDR3: TGTGCCACCAGCTTTATGACGATTCGTGGTGATGAGCAGTTCTTC.

The chain recombines TRBV19 with TRBJ2-2; tentatively, D is TRBD2 (5 bases). V lost 7 bases and J 5 bases, leaving 17 bases between the germline ends. Looked up from germline, CDR1 is LNHDA and CDR2 is SQIVND (reference sequence). The CDR3 has 15 amino acids. CDR3 sequence (DNA): TGTGCCAGTACTCCCACTAGAAGGGTGACCGGGGAGCTGTTTTTT. Translated: CASTPTRRVTGELFF.

The CDR3 sequence: CASSQQTGSSYEQYV. The CDR3 DNA sequence: TGTGCCAGCAGCCAGCAGACTGGGAGCTCCTACGAGCAGTACGTC. The genes are TRBV4-2 and TRBJ2-7, with D possibly TRBD2 on 5 matching bases. Germline assignment: CDR1 LGHNA and CDR2 YNFKEQ. Trimming cost V 3 bases and J 0 bases, with 12 bases left between them. The CDR3 covers 15 residues.

V is TRBV12-3 or TRBV12-4 and J is TRBJ2-1, with a tentative D call TRBD2 (6 bases). Trimming removed 5 bases at V and 10 bases at J, with 18 bases between. This CDR3 region has 14 residues. CDR3 sequence (DNA): TGTGCCAGCAGTACCGGGACTTTGAGGTGGGAGCAGTTCTTC. Translating it yields CASSTGTLRWEQFF.

The V call is TRBV5-1, the J call TRBJ2-5; D is unresolved. Trimming took 3 bases from V and 5 from J, leaving 8 bases between them. CDR1 and CDR2 (germline): SGHRS, YFSETQ. CDR3 length equals 12 residues. CDR3 amino acids: CASSSQRETQYF. In DNA form, the CDR3 reads TGCGCCAGCAGCTCCCAAAGGGAGACCCAGTACTTC.

V is TRBV19 and J is TRBJ2-7; D is unclear. The length of the CDR3 is 12 residues. Germline V gene sequence: CDR1 LNHDA, CDR2 SQIVND (reference sequence). V was trimmed by 0 bases and J by 4 bases, leaving 4 bases between them. CDR3 residues: CASSIEVYEQYV. Here the CDR3 DNA reads TGTGCCAGTAGTATAGAAGTTTACGAGCAGTACGTC.

The table lists this clonotype with a few counts. The rearrangement links TRBV5-1 to TRBJ2-7, with 8 nucleotides matching TRBD2. The CDR3 sequence is 14 residues long. The V gene's germline CDR1 is SGHRS and CDR2 YFSETQ. After removal of 4 bases from V and 3 bases from J, the junction contained 6 bases not matched to a gene. Here the CDR3 reads CASSPTGGGYEQYV. The CDR3 DNA reads as TGCGCCAGCAGCCCGACGGGAGGGGGCTACGAGCAGTACGTC.

This clonotype was counted only a few times. For the CDR3, the DNA is TGTGCCATCAGCTCAACCGGGACAGAACCCTCCGGGGCGCAGTATTTT. Residues: CAISSTGTEPSGAQYF. The gene calls are TRBV10-3 and TRBJ2-3; the match to TRBD1 covers 7 bases. This CDR3 has 16 residues. The ends lost 6 bases at V and 10 bases at J; junction bases unmatched: 19. The germline CDR1 and CDR2 sequences are ENHRY and SYGVKD.

Many counts were recorded for this clonotype. V is TRBV4-2 and J is TRBJ2-1; 9 nucleotides match TRBD1. Looked up from germline, CDR1 is LGHNA and CDR2 is YNFKEQ. CDR3 size: 16 residues. V shed 3 bases and J 3 bases; nucleotides not matched to a gene: 6. The CDR3 sequence is CASSQADRGLYNEQFF. CDR3 nucleotides: TGTGCCAGCAGCCAGGCGGACAGGGGCCTCTACAATGAGCAGTTCTTC.

The chain joins TRBV12-3 or TRBV12-4 to TRBJ2-1, with 7 bases that match TRBD1. Losses at the gene ends were 4 bases for V and 7 bases for J; bases not matched to a gene: 7. CDR3 length: 14 amino acids. This CDR3 reads CASSSTGMSNEQFF. The CDR3 nucleotides are TGTGCCAGCAGTTCGACAGGGATGTCGAATGAGCAGTTCTTC.

The CDR3 loop is CSVASGNTEAFF. CDR3 DNA: TGCAGCGTTGCGTCCGGGAACACTGAAGCTTTCTTT. The chain couples TRBV29-1 to TRBJ1-1; D gene unclear. V lost 4 bases and J lost 1, with 7 bases in between. Germline CDR1 reads SQVTM; CDR2 reads ANQGSEA. The CDR3 has 12 residues.

The chain employs TRBV3-1 and TRBJ2-7; tentatively, D is TRBD1 (6 bases). The CDR3 totals 18 residues. V dropped 2 bases and J dropped 0 bases, with 20 bases sitting between them. Germline lookup yields CDR1 LGHDT and CDR2 YNNKEL (reference sequence). The CDR3, as DNA: TGTGCCAGCAGCCAATACGATTATCCGACAGGACCCTCCTACGAGCAGTACTTC. Protein: CASSQYDYPTGPSYEQYF.